The entry that follows covers one T cell receptor beta chain sequence. What it recognizes is unknown. Trimming stripped 0 bases from V and 4 bases from J, with 9 bases between. The germline V gene encodes CDR1 SGDLS and CDR2 YYNGEE. This CDR3 comprises 14 residues. The sample is drawn from a study of Tregs in tolerant kidney transplant recipients. Study results and limitations: Findings come from small patient numbers and require larger validation. Expanding Tregs on activated donor B cells appeared to best identify donor-specific TCRbeta clones.

CD4+CD25+CD127- Tregs, CD4+CD25- non-Tregs, CD4 and CD8 cells were sorted. Measured with immunoSEQ multiplex PCR; TCRdb has only the in-frame clones, and not every one. In the table there are about 77,000 clones, approximately 98% of which are singletons. The V and J genes are TRBV9 and TRBJ2-3; D is uncertain. Sequenced material: CD4+ T cells from blood, taken before the transplant. This clonotype was sampled from a human donor who received a combined kidney and bone marrow transplant. CDR3 sequence reads: CASSVGRSADTQYF. In nucleotides, the CDR3 is TGTGCCAGCAGCGTAGGTAGAAGTGCAGATACGCAGTATTTT. The complete variable domain, with remaining parts taken from reference TRBV9 and TRBJ2-3, reads DSGVTQTPKHLITATGQRVTLRCSPRSGDLSVYWYQQSLDQGLQFLIQYYNGEERAKGNILERFSAQQFPDLHSELNLSSLELGDSALYFCASSVGRSADTQYFGPGTRLTVL.